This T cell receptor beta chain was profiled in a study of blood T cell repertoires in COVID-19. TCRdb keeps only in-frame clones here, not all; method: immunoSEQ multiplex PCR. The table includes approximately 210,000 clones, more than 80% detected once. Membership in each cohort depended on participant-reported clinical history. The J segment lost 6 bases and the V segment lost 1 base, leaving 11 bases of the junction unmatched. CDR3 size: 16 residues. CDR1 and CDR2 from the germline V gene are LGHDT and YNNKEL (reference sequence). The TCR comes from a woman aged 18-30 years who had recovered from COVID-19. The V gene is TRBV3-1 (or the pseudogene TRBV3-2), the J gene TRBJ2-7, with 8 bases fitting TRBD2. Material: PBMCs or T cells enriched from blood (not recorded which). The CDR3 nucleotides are TGTGCCAGCAGCCAAGCGGCAGCGGGGGCGGCGCGCGAGCAGTACTTC. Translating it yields CASSQAAAGAAREQYF.